This TCR beta chain is from a study of CD8 T cells in ankylosing spondylitis. Study outcomes and limitations: A TCR beta motif of under 10 highly homologous variants seemed to mark ankylosing spondylitis blood. In ankylosing spondylitis patients, matched synovial fluid reportedly showed significant enrichment of disease-linked clones.

A single record per CDR3 protein comes from TCRdb applying MiXCR to the 5' RACE reads. The data show 500,000 to 550,000 distinct CDR3 sequences, 12% seen once. J was trimmed by 1 base and V by 5 bases; bases with no gene match: 1. CDR3 length equals 15 residues. Germline assignment: CDR1 ENHRY and CDR2 SYGVKD. This clonotype showed up just a few times. Its antigen is as yet unknown. The J gene is TRBJ2-3, the V gene TRBV10-3; TRBD2 matches 12 bases. The sequence derives from a male donor with ankylosing spondylitis. The sample was blood, either unsorted or a sorted T cell fraction (not recorded which). For the CDR3, the DNA is TGTGCCATCAGTAGGACTAGCGGGGGCACAGATACGCAGTATTTT. Its translation is CAISRTSGGTDTQYF.